A single sample gave rise to the 32 T cell receptor beta chains below, sequenced in a study of cytomegalovirus exposure and HLA in healthy donors. It was with 60 Vbeta and 13 Jbeta primers that the PCR ran. Assay: immunoSEQ multiplex PCR; the TCRdb copy retains only in-frame clones and omits some. The sample lists about 190,000 clones; around 86% were seen once. Sequencing was performed on PBMCs. The receptors come from a woman aged 18 to 35 in good health and CMV-seronegative.

Details on this clone: Different DNA sequences within this sample yield the same CDR3. V and J are TRBV7-9 and TRBJ1-5; 7 bases are a match to TRBD1. Germline lookup yields CDR1 SEHNR and CDR2 FQNEAQ (reference sequence). Trimming cost V 4 bases and J 1 base; bases outside gene matches: 1. The CDR3 has 14 amino acids. The CDR3 loop reads CASSSGGSNQPQHF. The CDR3 DNA reads as TGTGCCAGCAGCTCAGGGGGGAGCAATCAGCCCCAGCATTTT.

In this sample, this clone turned up once. V usage is TRBV10-3 and J usage is TRBJ1-2; a weak D match, TRBD1 (6 bases). Germline CDR1 is ENHRY and CDR2 is SYGVKD. This CDR3 has 14 amino acids. The V and J ends lost 6 bases and 3 bases respectively, with 14 bases between them. CDR3 sequence (DNA): TGTGCCATCAGGCCACAGGGATACGACTATGGCTACACCTTC. Its translation: CAIRPQGYDYGYTF.

The CDR3 DNA reads TGTGCCAGCAGCGTAGGAAGCGGGGGTGGCTACGAGCAGTACTTC. Its translation is CASSVGSGGGYEQYF. The rearrangement links TRBV9 to TRBJ2-7; 8 nucleotides match TRBD2. Germline CDR1 is SGDLS and CDR2 is YYNGEE. Losses at the gene ends were 0 bases for V and 3 bases for J; bases not matched to a gene: 5. The CDR3 covers 15 residues.

The V call is TRBV28, the J call TRBJ2-1; 11 positions match TRBD2. Unmatched junction bases numbered 5, after V lost 6 bases and J lost 4 bases. Germline values: CDR1 MDHEN, CDR2 SYDVKM. This CDR3 spans 15 amino acids. The CDR3 DNA reads TGTGCCAGCAGACTAGCGGGAGTTGGTTACAATGAGCAGTTCTTC. Amino acid sequence: CASRLAGVGYNEQFF.

The rearrangement joins TRBV18 to TRBJ1-1; a weak D match, TRBD1 (5 bases). Trimming pared 6 bases from V and 2 bases from J, leaving 16 bases between. The CDR3 spans 15 residues. CDR1 and CDR2 from the germline V gene are KGHSH and LQKENI. The CDR3 is CASSRSPGDNTEAFF. The CDR3 DNA reads TGTGCCAGCTCGCGTAGTCCGGGGGACAACACTGAAGCTTTCTTT.

On this clone itself: The identical CDR3 is also encoded by other nucleotide sequences in the sample. This CDR3 reads CASSYQGYGYTF. DNA of the CDR3: TGTGCCAGCAGTTACCAGGGTTATGGCTACACCTTC. The V gene is TRBV6-5, the J gene TRBJ1-2; the D gene is possibly TRBD1 (5 bases). Trimming stripped 2 bases from V and 5 bases from J, with 6 bases between. This CDR3 has 12 residues. Germline V gene sequence: CDR1 MNHEY, CDR2 SVGAGI.

The rearrangement joins TRBV2 to TRBJ2-3, with TRBD2 matching 12 bases. V dropped 6 bases and J dropped 4; count of bases not matched to a gene: 8. CDR3 length equals 16 residues. Germline lookup yields CDR1 SNHLY and CDR2 FYNNEI. The CDR3 protein is CASSASGGAGSDTQYF. Here the CDR3 DNA reads TGTGCCAGCAGCGCTAGCGGGGGGGCCGGGTCAGATACGCAGTATTTT.

The chain links TRBV12-2 to TRBJ2-5; TRBD2 is the table's D call, not checked against the DNA. The DNA matches TRBJ2-7 better at its end, which makes the J call doubtful. TRBV12-2 is marked as a pseudogene. This CDR3 contains 13 residues. CDR3 protein: CASRLGYSYEQYF. The CDR3 region has the DNA TGTGCAAGTCGCTTAGGGTATTCCTACGAGCAGTACTTC.

This clone was seen a single time. The rearrangement links TRBV27 to TRBJ1-4, with TRBD1 as a possible D gene (6 bases). CDR3 length: 13 amino acids. Trimming removed 7 bases from V and 10 bases from J, with 16 bases in between. CDR1 and CDR2 (germline): MNHEY, SMNVEV (reference sequence). The CDR3 coding sequence is TGTGCCAGCACCCAAGACAGGAACGGAAAACTGTTTTTT. This translates into CASTQDRNGKLFF.

The genes are TRBV27 and TRBJ1-1; no firm D call. The ends were cut back, 3 bases at V and 6 bases at J, with 8 bases in the middle. Germline V gene lookup returns CDR1 MNHEY and CDR2 SMNVEV (reference sequence). The CDR3 is 12 residues long. CDR3 sequence reads: CASSFSGSEAFF. CDR3 nucleotides: TGTGCCAGCAGTTTCTCAGGTTCTGAAGCTTTCTTT.

This chain uses TRBV28 with TRBJ1-2, with 10 bases that match TRBD1. V was pared by 7 bases and J by 0 bases, with 11 bases of the junction left unmatched. The CDR3 extends over 17 amino acids. Germline V gene data show CDR1 as MDHEN and CDR2 as SYDVKM. This chain's CDR3 is CASTTGTGDQANYGYTF. CDR3 coding DNA: TGTGCCAGCACTACCGGGACAGGGGACCAGGCTAACTATGGCTACACCTTC.

This chain connects TRBV5-1 to TRBJ2-7; TRBD2 might be the D (6 bases). Germline values: CDR1 SGHRS, CDR2 YFSETQ. Trimming cost V 5 bases and J 2 bases, with 17 bases left between them. The CDR3 sequence is 15 residues long. CDR3 DNA sequence: TGCGCCAGCAGAATTGTTGGCAGGGAGGCCTACGAGCAGTACTTC. The encoded protein is CASRIVGREAYEQYF.

The chain joins TRBV7-2 to TRBJ2-5; the match to TRBD2 covers 7 bases. With 8 bases clipped from V and 5 bases from J, the junction kept 11 bases outside the gene matches. CDR3 length: 14 residues. From germline, CDR1 is SGHTA and CDR2 FQGNSA. The CDR3: CASRPLGGSETQYF. The CDR3 bases are TGTGCCAGCCGACCCCTGGGGGGGAGTGAGACCCAGTACTTC.

J is TRBJ2-7 and V is TRBV6-1, with TRBD1 matching over 11 bases. The V gene's germline CDR1 is MNHNS and CDR2 SASEGT. Unmatched junction bases numbered 5, after V lost 3 bases and J lost 1 base. This CDR3 is built from 16 residues. Here the CDR3 reads CASSDVWDRGSYEQYF. The CDR3 nucleotides are TGTGCCAGCAGTGACGTTTGGGACAGGGGGTCCTACGAGCAGTACTTC.

Only a few counts were recorded for this clone. The chain uses TRBV7-9 and TRBJ1-3, with no clear D. Germline lookup yields CDR1 SEHNR and CDR2 FQNEAQ (reference sequence). V was trimmed by 7 bases and J by 10 bases, leaving 17 bases between them. The CDR3 extends over 13 amino acids. As DNA, the CDR3 is TGTGCCAGCACCCTAGCGGGCCTTGGGACCATATATTTT. Amino acids: CASTLAGLGTIYF. Full variable domain (rest looked up from reference TRBV7-9 and TRBJ1-3): DTGVSQNPRHKITKRGQNVTFRCDPISEHNRLYWYRQTLGQGPEFLTYFQNEAQLEKSRLLSDRFSAERPKGSFSTLEIQRTEQGDSAMYLCASTLAGLGTIYFGEGSWLTVV.

The chain carries TRBV28 and TRBJ2-1; D is unresolved. The germline gives CDR1 MDHEN, CDR2 SYDVKM. Trimming left V 8 bases short and J 5 bases short, with 13 bases between. This CDR3 is 13 amino acids long. CDR3 sequence reads: CASYATPHNEQFF. The CDR3 nucleotides read TGTGCCAGCTACGCTACCCCGCACAATGAGCAGTTCTTC.

This chain joins TRBV7-2 and TRBJ2-1; D is possibly TRBD2 (6 bases). Germline V gives CDR1 SGHTA, CDR2 FQGNSA. With 3 bases removed from V and 2 bases from J, the gap between germline ends came to 14 bases. The CDR3 covers 16 residues. CDR3: CASSFEDYPPYNEQFF. DNA for the CDR3: TGTGCCAGCAGCTTCGAGGACTATCCGCCCTACAATGAGCAGTTCTTC. The complete variable domain, with remaining parts taken from reference TRBV7-2 and TRBJ2-1, reads GAGVSQSPSNKVTEKGKDVELRCDPISGHTALYWYRQSLGQGLEFLIYFQGNSAPDKSGLPSDRFSAERTGGSVSTLTIQRTQQEDSAVYLCASSFEDYPPYNEQFFGPGTRLTVL.

CDR3 DNA: TGTGCCTGGAGTGTAGAGACAGGGATTTACGAGCAGTACTTC. Translating gives CAWSVETGIYEQYF. This chain uses TRBV30 with TRBJ2-7; TRBD1 aligns across 7 bases. After removal of 0 bases from V and 4 bases from J, the junction contained 6 bases not matched to a gene. The CDR3 runs 14 residues. Germline CDR1 and CDR2: GTSNPN and SVGIG (reference sequence).

The chain uses TRBV5-5 and TRBJ1-5; the match to TRBD1 covers 7 bases. V lost 0 bases to trimming and J lost 7 bases; unmatched junction nucleotides: 7. The V gene's germline CDR1 is SGHKS and CDR2 YYEKEE (reference sequence). The CDR3 spans 15 residues. CDR3 coding DNA: TGTGCCAGCAGCTTGGCGGAGGGGGCCCAGCAGCCCCAGCATTTT. Amino acid sequence: CASSLAEGAQQPQHF.

This clone was picked up a small number of times. The rearrangement links TRBV28 to TRBJ2-1, with a weak D call TRBD2 (6 bases). The CDR3 runs 13 residues. Germline values: CDR1 MDHEN, CDR2 SYDVKM. V was clipped by 3 bases and J by 8 bases, with 11 bases between them. This chain's CDR3 is CASSLRGLDEQFF. The DNA of the CDR3 is TGTGCCAGCAGTTTGCGGGGTTTGGATGAGCAGTTCTTC.

This clone was observed a few times. The rearrangement joins TRBV11-2 to TRBJ1-2; 8 bases line up with TRBD1. Unmatched junction bases numbered 14, after V lost 3 bases and J lost 8 bases. CDR3 size: 16 residues. Germline lookup yields CDR1 SGHAT and CDR2 FQNNGV. CDR3 amino acids: CASSFHQKDRVGGYTF. The CDR3, as DNA: TGTGCCAGCAGCTTCCACCAGAAGGACAGGGTGGGCGGCTACACCTTC.

This rearrangement joins TRBV5-1 to TRBJ2-1, with 7 bases aligning to TRBD2. Germline CDR1 reads SGHRS; CDR2 reads YFSETQ. This CDR3 is 15 amino acids long. Germline trimming cut 0 bases from V and 3 bases from J; bases unmatched to any gene: 3. The CDR3 coding sequence is TGCGCCAGCAGCTTGGATGGACTAGTCTACAATGAGCAGTTCTTC. It specifies CASSLDGLVYNEQFF.

This clone is a singleton in its sample. One end of the junction varies from germline; a read error may be responsible. The genes are TRBV7-9 and TRBJ2-7; tentative D call: TRBD2 (5 bases). CDR1 and CDR2 from the germline V gene are SEHNR and FQNEAQ (reference sequence). The length of the CDR3 is 12 residues. The CDR3 is CSSSLSGDEQYF. DNA of the CDR3: TGTTCCAGCAGCTTAAGCGGCGACGAGCAGTACTTC.

This clone was seen just once. V gene TRBV10-2 combines with J gene TRBJ1-1; 7 bases fit TRBD1. In germline, CDR1 is WSHSY, CDR2 SAAADI. The CDR3 totals 14 residues. J lost 4 bases, V lost 5 bases, and 7 bases had no gene match. Here the CDR3 reads CASSLRGWGTEAFF. CDR3 nucleotides: TGCGCCAGCAGTCTCAGGGGGTGGGGCACTGAAGCTTTCTTT.

In this sample, this clone turned up once. This sequence joins TRBV7-8 and TRBJ1-1; D perhaps matches TRBD1 (5 bases). The CDR3 is made up of 13 amino acids. V was trimmed by 0 bases and J by 5 bases, leaving 7 bases between them. Germline V gene data show CDR1 as SGHVS and CDR2 as FQNEAQ. The CDR3 DNA is TGTGCCAGCAGCTTAGCAGGGGCAACTGAAGCTTTCTTT. Its translation: CASSLAGATEAFF.

The V gene is TRBV6-1, the J gene TRBJ2-2; maybe TRBD1 (5 bases). With 6 bases removed from V and 1 base from J, the gap between germline ends came to 9 bases. There are 14 residues in the CDR3. Germline CDR1 and CDR2: MNHNS and SASEGT. The CDR3 DNA follows: TGTGCCAGCAGCAGGGCCCTGAACACCGGGGAGCTGTTTTTT. This codes for CASSRALNTGELFF.

DNA of the CDR3: TGCGCCAGCAGCCAAGATTTCTACACTGAAGCTTTCTTT. Residues: CASSQDFYTEAFF. The chain uses TRBV4-1 and TRBJ1-1; D gene unclear. In germline, CDR1 is MGHRA, CDR2 YSYEKL. Trimming stripped 0 bases from V and 3 bases from J, with 5 bases between. This CDR3 is built from 13 residues.

V and J are TRBV29-1 and TRBJ2-3, with 7 bases fitting TRBD2. Germline values: CDR1 SQVTM, CDR2 ANQGSEA. The CDR3 sequence is 14 residues long. Trimming removed 6 bases from V and 3 bases from J; junction bases left unmatched: 9. CDR3 sequence reads: CSVSAGERTDTQYF. For the CDR3, the DNA is TGCAGCGTCTCTGCGGGGGAGAGGACAGATACGCAGTATTTT.

This rearrangement joins TRBV5-1 to TRBJ2-1; perhaps TRBD2 as D (6 bases). The V and J ends lost 0 bases and 4 bases respectively, with 11 bases between them. Germline CDR1 reads SGHRS; CDR2 reads YFSETQ. The CDR3 is 15 residues long. CDR3 sequence: CASSLDERVYNEQFF. In nucleotides, the CDR3 is TGCGCCAGCAGCTTGGATGAGCGGGTTTACAATGAGCAGTTCTTC.

The J gene is TRBJ2-3, the V gene TRBV25-1; D uncertain. CDR3 length: 13 amino acids. The germline gives CDR1 MGHDK, CDR2 SYGVNS. The V and J ends lost 3 bases and 8 bases respectively, with 12 bases between them. The CDR3: CASSDGQRGTQYF. The CDR3, as DNA: TGTGCCAGCAGTGATGGCCAGCGAGGTACGCAGTATTTT. The full variable domain, its missing parts supplied by reference TRBV25-1 and TRBJ2-3, is EADIYQTPRYLVIGTGKKITLECSQTMGHDKMYWYQQDPGMELHLIHYSYGVNSTEKGDLSSESTVSRIRTEHFPLTLESARPSHTSQYLCASSDGQRGTQYFGPGTRLTVL.

The chain carries TRBV5-1 and TRBJ1-2, with 9 bases identical to TRBD1. V shed 4 bases and J 4 bases; nucleotides not matched to a gene: 5. This CDR3 has 14 residues. CDR1 and CDR2 (germline): SGHRS, YFSETQ. The CDR3 DNA is TGCGCCAGCAGCGCGACAGGGGGACCCTATGGCTACACCTTC. This codes for CASSATGGPYGYTF.

This chain links TRBV11-2 with TRBJ2-1, with a tentative D call TRBD1 (6 bases). The germline gives CDR1 SGHAT, CDR2 FQNNGV. Trimming left V 2 bases short and J 9 bases short, with 8 bases between. The CDR3 is 12 residues long. The CDR3 DNA sequence: TGTGCCAGCAGCTTAATGGACAGTGAGCAGTTCTTC. Translated: CASSLMDSEQFF.